This is a list of T cell receptor beta chains from one sample in a study of human T cells and chemical hapten exposure. TCRdb reanalysed the RACE reads using MiXCR and keeps one entry per CDR3 protein. The table lists 350,000 to 400,000 distinct CDR3 sequences, 5% to 6.5% of them singletons. Sequences were derived from whole blood, sampled in connection with sensitization to the hapten diphenylcyclopropenone (DPC). These TCRs come from a woman aged 50 to 60 with alopecia areata. Some clones in this sample may be carry-over from other donors' samples. Each CDR3 is given with its conserved first and last residue.

J | V | CDR3
TRBJ2-2 | TRBV7-9 | CASSSTLGNTGELFF
TRBJ2-4 | TRBV20-1 | CSARTQPPKNIQYF
TRBJ2-2 | TRBV6-5 | CASSYERPGTGGPGELFF
TRBJ1-2 | TRBV20-1 | CSATGGGRFYGYTF
TRBJ1-1 | TRBV6-2/TRBV6-3 | CASSYAGGDTEAFF
TRBJ1-2 | TRBV12-3/TRBV12-4 | CASTSQGWAYGYTF
TRBJ1-5 | TRBV12-3/TRBV12-4 | CASATTGIQPQHF
TRBJ1-2 | TRBV7-2 | CASSRAGVDYGYTF
TRBJ1-1 | TRBV27 | CASSQQGAVGTEAFF
TRBJ1-4 | TRBV27 | CASRDTGQPNEKLFF
TRBJ2-7 | TRBV6-2/TRBV6-3 | CASSYTAYEQYF
TRBJ1-1 | TRBV20-1 | CSARNMDSKTEAFF
TRBJ1-1 | TRBV2 | CASKRTTEAFF
TRBJ2-3 | TRBV5-1 | CASSLWTTGTDTQYF
TRBJ2-1 | TRBV29-1 | CSVGTPLYNEQFF
TRBJ2-1 | TRBV7-2 | CASSLASSYNEQFF
TRBJ2-1 | TRBV6-6 | CASSSSSEDSEQFF
TRBJ2-7 | TRBV20-1 | CSARDGFTYEQYF
TRBJ2-7 | TRBV4-1 | CASSQGTGYEQYF
TRBJ2-7 | TRBV2 | CASSDNGQISYEQYF
TRBJ2-7 | TRBV6-1 | CASSEAPGAGNEQYF
TRBJ2-7 | TRBV11-2 | CASSSPEGEQYF
TRBJ1-2 | TRBV28 | CASSWGTKYTF
TRBJ1-1 | TRBV27 | CASSSTGAGETEAFF
TRBJ1-6 | TRBV20-1 | CSARVSQGNSPLHF